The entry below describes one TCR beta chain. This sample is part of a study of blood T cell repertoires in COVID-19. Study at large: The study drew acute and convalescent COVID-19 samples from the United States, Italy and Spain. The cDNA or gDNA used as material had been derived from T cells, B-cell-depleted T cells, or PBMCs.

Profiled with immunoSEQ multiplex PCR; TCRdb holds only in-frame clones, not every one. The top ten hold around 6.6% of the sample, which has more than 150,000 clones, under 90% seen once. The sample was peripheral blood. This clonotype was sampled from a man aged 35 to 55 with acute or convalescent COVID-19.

The CDR3 here is CAISAVGGQETEAFF. The CDR3 DNA reads as TGTGCCATCAGTGCGGTGGGGGGGCAAGAGACTGAAGCTTTCTTT. The chain carries TRBV10-3 and TRBJ1-1; D is perhaps TRBD1 (6 bases). The CDR3 length is 15 residues. In germline, CDR1 is ENHRY, CDR2 SYGVKD. V was shortened by 4 bases and J by 5 bases, with 17 bases between the two germline ends.